The T cell receptor (beta chain) under discussion was sequenced for a study of blood T cell repertoires in COVID-19. Background on the study: The United States, Italy and Spain provided the acute and convalescent COVID-19 samples. T cells, B-cell-depleted T cells, or PBMCs supplied cDNA or gDNA.

In the authors' methods: Quantification of nucleated cells was approximated via reference gene primer amplification. Measured with immunoSEQ multiplex PCR; TCRdb has only the in-frame clones, and not every one. D and trimming were read from the DNA, whereas the V and J calls and clone size are those reported in that table. The sample holds about 120,000 clones, around 81% seen once. The CDR3 extends over 14 amino acids. The junction had 4 bases not matched to a gene; V was cut back by 3 bases and J by 5 bases. Germline lookup yields CDR1 SGHTA and CDR2 FQGNSA. The rearrangement joins TRBV7-2 to TRBJ2-1, with 7 bases matching TRBD2. Sequenced material: peripheral blood. This TCR was sampled from a woman in her forties or fifties with acute or convalescent COVID-19. For the CDR3, the DNA is TGTGCCAGCAGCTTGACCGGGGGGAACAATGAGCAGTTCTTC. As protein: CASSLTGGNNEQFF. The whole variable domain, remainder taken from reference TRBV7-2 and TRBJ2-1, is GAGVSQSPSNKVTEKGKDVELRCDPISGHTALYWYRQSLGQGLEFLIYFQGNSAPDKSGLPSDRFSAERTGGSVSTLTIQRTQQEDSAVYLCASSLTGGNNEQFFGPGTRLTVL.